This TCR beta chain derives from a study of response to subunit inactivated influenza vaccine (dated by TCRdb to the late 2010s). Notes on the research overall: Deep quantitative T cell receptor repertoire profiling was used in the study to track responses to a trivalent subunit inactivated influenza vaccine.

Receptor amplification or capture employed RT-PCR. Data came from an Illumina HiSeq 2500. Through fastp at Q25 and MiXCR, TCRdb rebuilt clones from the public reads, retaining in-frame beta chains. Rows with a matching CDR3 protein are joined into one entry that keeps the most common DNA and genes. For this sample the table gives just under 550,000 distinct CDR3 sequences, of which approximately 22% were detected only once. The ten biggest clones cover 2.5% to 3.5% of the sample. Broad study findings and their caveats: According to the authors, only a limited number of new T cells may be recruited by each seasonal influenza vaccination.

About this clonotype itself: Which antigen it targets is not known. The record has no base qualities; no much larger clone is one base away.

Reading from cysteine to phenylalanine, the CDR3 counts 15 amino acids. Solely the CDR3 DNA is kept, with 45 bases framed from the first base. Trimming takes 3 bases from V and 1 base from J, and the germline ends sit 14 bases apart. Taken from the germline V gene (reference sequence), the CDR1 and CDR2 loops are DFQATT and SNEGSKA. The same data also went into a second study, on T cells expressing NK-cell markers. Per that second paper: 5'RACE template switching, by which a universal primer site and unique molecular identifiers were added, was used to make TCR beta cDNA libraries. Fewer than ten donors provided sorted CD3+CD56+NKG2C+, CD3+CD56+NKG2C- and CD3+CD56-NKG2C+ T-cell subsets, whose TCR beta-chain repertoires were profiled. Seven of the eight sequenced donors were HCMV-seropositive and one was HCMV-seronegative. To restrict sorting to alphabetaTCR-expressing T cells, an anti-gammadeltaTCR antibody was added in several experiments. In a handful of donors, the dominant CD3+CD56+NKG2C+ clonotypes were found to rank among the top 10 CD8+ clonotypes and to make up roughly 1.0-7.5% of CD8+ T cells. Those dominant clonotypes were again the most abundant among CD3+CD56-NKG2C+ cells in several donors, at about 25-65%. Whether the expanded NKG2C-expressing T cell clones were specific for HCMV antigens was left unclear. All eight donors whose samples were sequenced were randomly selected healthy volunteers, three of them men and five women. HCMV serostatus was determined by detecting HCMV-specific IgG in serum with a commercial ELISA kit. Ficoll density gradient centrifugation was used to isolate peripheral blood mononuclear cells from blood. Magnetic immunoseparation with Miltenyi isolation kits was used to isolate CD4+ and CD8+ T cells from PBMC. Synthesis of cDNA was primed from the TCR beta constant segment and was followed by two consecutive PCR amplification steps. Illumina HiSeq 2000/2500, MiSeq or NextSeq was used to sequence libraries as 2 x 150 bp reads. MIGEC was used to demultiplex reads and group the reads by UMI, and MiTCR was used to assemble and quantify clonotypes. To exclude erroneous sequences, any TCR cDNA sequence not supported by at least two reads was discarded. The tcR package was used for downstream repertoire analysis, and clonotypes were matched between fractions using CDR3 nucleotide sequence together with V segment. VDJmatch was used to annotate antigen specificity against VDJdb, with one amino acid substitution in CDR3 permitted.

Recombination joined TRBV20-1 with TRBJ2-3; TRBD2 might be the D gene, on 5 matching bases. The source is a man aged 45-65 years who received an inactivated influenza vaccine. Donor details come from another sample of the same person, matched by shared clones. The sequencing here drew on CD4+ T cells sorted from PBMCs, taken less than 13 days after vaccination. The CDR3 sequence is CSASPRDRRTDTQYF. The sequenced DNA: TGCAGTGCTAGCCCCCGGGATAGGCGCACAGATACGCAGTATTTT.